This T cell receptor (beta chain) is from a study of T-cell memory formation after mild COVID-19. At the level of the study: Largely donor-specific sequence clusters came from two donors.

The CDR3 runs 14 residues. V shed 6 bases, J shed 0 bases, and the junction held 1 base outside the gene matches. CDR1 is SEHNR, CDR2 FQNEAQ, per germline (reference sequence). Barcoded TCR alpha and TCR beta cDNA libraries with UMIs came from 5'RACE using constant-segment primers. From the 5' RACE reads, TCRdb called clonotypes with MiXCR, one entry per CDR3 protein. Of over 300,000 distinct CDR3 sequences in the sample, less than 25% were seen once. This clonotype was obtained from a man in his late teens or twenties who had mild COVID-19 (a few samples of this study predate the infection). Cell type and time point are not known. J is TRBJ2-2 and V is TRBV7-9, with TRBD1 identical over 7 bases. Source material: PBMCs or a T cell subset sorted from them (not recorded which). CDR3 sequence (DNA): TGTGCCAGCAGGGGACAGACGAACACCGGGGAGCTGTTTTTT. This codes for CASRGQTNTGELFF.